This TCR beta chain was retrieved from a study of blood T cells in healthy people across ages. Study conclusions and caveats: Naive T cell percentage by flow cytometry tracked strongly with beta diversity. When one million T cells were used, diversity estimates were thought to be underestimates.

For the second PCR, which ran for roughly 7 to 11 cycles, a sample-barcoded 5' primer and a J-beta primer mix were used. MiXCR, run by TCRdb on the 5' RACE reads, gives a single entry per CDR3 protein. The repertoire holds approximately 350,000 distinct CDR3 sequences, with approximately 51% as singletons. Isolated PBMCs totaled at least 6.5 million in each sample. The V gene lost 3 bases and the J gene lost 0 bases, with 9 bases spanning the gap. The CDR3 loop spans 14 amino acids. Germline loops: CDR1 SGHVS, CDR2 FQNEAQ. About this clonotype itself: The antigen remains undetermined. With a much larger clone just one base away, this may be a read error.

The rearrangement joins TRBV7-8 to TRBJ2-7, with D tentatively TRBD2 (5 bases). The sample taken for sequencing was blood. This receptor was obtained from a man between 60 and 75 years old in good health. CDR3 coding DNA: TGTGCCAGCAGCTTGACTATGATCTCCTACGAGCAGTACTTC. Residues: CASSLTMISYEQYF.